The sample holds many counts of the clone carrying this TCR beta chain. This sample was included in a study of regulatory T cells in long-lasting Graves disease. Study-level information: Patients with new Graves' disease had used antithyroid drugs below 3 months.

Time point defined: newly diagnosed GD, antithyroid drugs for less than 3 months. Scientists built the TCR library using RNA that was extracted from PBMCs. Construction of the TCR beta libraries employed iRepertoire HTBI primers in conjunction with Arm-PCR of CDR3 regions. TCRdb analysed the multiplex PCR reads with MiXCR anew, one entry per CDR3 protein. The data contain about 540,000 distinct CDR3 sequences, roughly 12% of them singletons. The data also belong to a second study, concerning T cells in Graves' hyperthyroidism and ophthalmopathy. That source adds: Based on clinical symptoms, serum thyroxine and TRAb, thyroid ultrasound and orbital computed tomography, diagnoses were reached. The blood repertoire included most of the expanded thyroid clonotypes above 0.001. It was a median approximately 6.9 months before onset that the model predicted ophthalmopathy.

The sample consisted of peripheral blood mononuclear cells (PBMCs), taken at new diagnosis, from a patient treated with antithyroid drugs. The sequence was obtained from a man aged 30 to 39 with Graves disease.

Here the CDR3 reads CASKPGINEKLFF. The CDR3 nucleotides are TGTGCCAGCAAGCCAGGCATCAATGAAAAACTGTTTTTT. The chain recombines TRBV12-3 or TRBV12-4 with TRBJ1-4, with D unresolved. The V end lost 7 bases, the J end lost 5 bases, and 11 bases lay between the germline ends. This CDR3 has 13 residues.